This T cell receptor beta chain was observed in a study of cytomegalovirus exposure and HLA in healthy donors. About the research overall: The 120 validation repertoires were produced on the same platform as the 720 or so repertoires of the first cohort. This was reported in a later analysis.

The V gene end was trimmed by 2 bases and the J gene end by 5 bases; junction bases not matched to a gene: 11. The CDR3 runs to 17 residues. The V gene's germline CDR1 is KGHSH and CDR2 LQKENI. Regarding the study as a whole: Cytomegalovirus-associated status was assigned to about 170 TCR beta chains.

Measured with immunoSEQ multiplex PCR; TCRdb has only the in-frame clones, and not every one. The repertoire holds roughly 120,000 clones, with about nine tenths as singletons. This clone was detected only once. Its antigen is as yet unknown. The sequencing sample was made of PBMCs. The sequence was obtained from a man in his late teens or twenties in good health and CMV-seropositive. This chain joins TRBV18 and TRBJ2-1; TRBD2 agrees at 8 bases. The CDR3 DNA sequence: TGTGCCAGCTCACCATTTACGGGGGGGGGCCAGAACAATGAGCAGTTCTTC. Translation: CASSPFTGGGQNNEQFF.